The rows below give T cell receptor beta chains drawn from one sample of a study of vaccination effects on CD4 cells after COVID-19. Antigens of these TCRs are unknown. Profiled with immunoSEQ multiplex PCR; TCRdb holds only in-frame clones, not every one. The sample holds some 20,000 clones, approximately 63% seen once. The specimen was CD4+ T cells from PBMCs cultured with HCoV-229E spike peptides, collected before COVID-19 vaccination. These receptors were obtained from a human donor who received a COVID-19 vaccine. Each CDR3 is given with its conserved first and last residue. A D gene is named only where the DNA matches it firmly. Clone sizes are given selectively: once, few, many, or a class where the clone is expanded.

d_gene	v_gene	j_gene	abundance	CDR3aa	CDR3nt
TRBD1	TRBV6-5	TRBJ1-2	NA	CASRGGGQGNDGYTF	TGTGCCAGCAGGGGAGGGGGACAGGGGAATGATGGCTACACCTTC
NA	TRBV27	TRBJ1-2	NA	CASSLSWESYGYTF	TGTGCCAGCAGTTTATCATGGGAATCCTATGGCTACACCTTC
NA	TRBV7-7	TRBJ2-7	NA	CASSLAVGAQYEQYF	TGTGCCAGCAGCTTAGCCGTGGGGGCGCAGTACGAGCAGTACTTC
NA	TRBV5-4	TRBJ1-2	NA	CASSYANLQRISYGYTF	TGTGCCAGCAGCTACGCTAATCTCCAGAGAATTAGCTATGGCTACACCTTC
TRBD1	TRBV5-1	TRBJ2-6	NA	CASSSQGTGANVLTF	TGCGCCAGCAGCTCACAGGGGACTGGGGCCAACGTCCTGACTTTC
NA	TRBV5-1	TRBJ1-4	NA	CASRDDPGKLFF	TGCGCCAGCAGAGATGACCCGGGGAAACTGTTTTTT
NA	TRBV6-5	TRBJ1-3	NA	CASSYYPGRNTIYF	TGTGCCAGCAGTTACTATCCAGGGAGAAACACTATATATTTT
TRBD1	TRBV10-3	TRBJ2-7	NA	CAISDGQGAYEQYF	TGTGCCATCAGTGATGGTCAGGGGGCTTACGAGCAGTACTTC
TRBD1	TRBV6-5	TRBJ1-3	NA	CASSSTDYGSGGTIYF	TGTGCCAGCAGTTCTACAGACTATGGATCAGGGGGCACCATATATTTT
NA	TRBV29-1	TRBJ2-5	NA	CSVEGLEGAPLQETQYF	TGCAGCGTTGAAGGTCTTGAAGGGGCGCCGCTCCAAGAGACCCAGTACTTC
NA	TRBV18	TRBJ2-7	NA	CASSPILTYEQYF	TGTGCCAGCTCACCCATCCTAACCTACGAGCAGTACTTC
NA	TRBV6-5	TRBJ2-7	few	CASSRLDSYEQYF	TGTGCCAGCTCGAGACTTGACTCCTACGAGCAGTACTTC
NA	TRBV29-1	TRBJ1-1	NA	CSVHGQRWNTEAFF	TGCAGCGTCCATGGACAGCGGTGGAACACTGAAGCTTTCTTT
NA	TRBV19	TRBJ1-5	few	CATHGARDQPQHF	TGTGCCACTCACGGGGCCCGGGATCAGCCCCAGCATTTT
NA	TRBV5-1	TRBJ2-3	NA	CASSLGGPEDTQYF	TGCGCCAGCAGCTTGGGGGGACCAGAAGATACGCAGTATTTT
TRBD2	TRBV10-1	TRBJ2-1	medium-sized	CASRDTRTSGNNEQFF	TGCGCCAGCAGAGACACCCGGACTAGCGGTAACAATGAGCAGTTCTTC
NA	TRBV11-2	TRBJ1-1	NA	CASSGYGIEAFF	TGTGCCAGCAGCGGGTACGGGATTGAAGCTTTCTTT
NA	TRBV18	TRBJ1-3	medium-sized	CASEKTENTIYF	TGTGCCAGCGAGAAAACAGAAAACACCATATATTTT
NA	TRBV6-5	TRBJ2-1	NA	CASSYSAGLRNDEQFF	TGTGCCAGCAGTTACTCCGCCGGACTTCGCAACGATGAGCAGTTCTTC
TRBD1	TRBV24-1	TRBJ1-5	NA	CATRDRAGNQPQHF	TGTGCCACCAGAGACAGGGCGGGCAATCAGCCCCAGCATTTT
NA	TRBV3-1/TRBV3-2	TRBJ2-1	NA	CASSYRATALSNEQFF	TGTGCCAGCAGTTATAGAGCTACGGCCCTCAGCAATGAGCAGTTCTTC
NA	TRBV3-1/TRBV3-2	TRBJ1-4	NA	CASSQVGAQEKLFF	TGTGCCAGCAGCCAAGTGGGGGCGCAGGAAAAACTGTTTTTT
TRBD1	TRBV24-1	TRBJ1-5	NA	CAAPPTDRFNQPQHF	TGTGCCGCGCCACCTACGGACAGGTTCAATCAGCCCCAGCATTTT
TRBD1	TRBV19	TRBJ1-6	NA	CASSIWGQGNSPLHF	TGTGCCAGTAGTATCTGGGGACAGGGAAATTCACCCCTCCACTTT
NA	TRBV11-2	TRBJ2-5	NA	CASSFSGEETQYF	TGTGCCAGCAGCTTCAGCGGAGAAGAGACCCAGTACTTC
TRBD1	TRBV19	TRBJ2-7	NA	CASRKTGVAYEQYF	TGTGCCAGTAGAAAGACAGGGGTAGCCTACGAGCAGTACTTC
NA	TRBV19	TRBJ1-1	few	CASIGENTEAFF	TGTGCCAGTATAGGGGAGAACACTGAAGCTTTCTTT
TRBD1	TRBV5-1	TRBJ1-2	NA	CASGTGQAINYGYTF	TGCGCCAGCGGGACAGGACAGGCTATTAACTATGGCTACACCTTC
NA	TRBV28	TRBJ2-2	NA	CASRVSSNTGELFF	TGTGCCAGCAGAGTCTCTTCGAACACCGGGGAGCTGTTTTTT
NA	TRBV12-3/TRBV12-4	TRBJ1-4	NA	CASSFVADQKLFF	TGTGCCAGCAGTTTTGTAGCTGACCAAAAACTGTTTTTT
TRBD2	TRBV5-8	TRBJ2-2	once	CASSLFPGGDTGELFF	TGTGCCAGCAGCCTATTCCCGGGGGGGGACACCGGGGAGCTGTTTTTT
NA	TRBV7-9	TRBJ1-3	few	CASSLVQNSGNTIYF	TGTGCCAGCAGCTTAGTACAGAACTCTGGAAACACCATATATTTT
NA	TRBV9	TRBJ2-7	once	CASSATVGSYEQYF	TGTGCCAGCAGCGCCACCGTCGGCTCCTACGAGCAGTACTTC
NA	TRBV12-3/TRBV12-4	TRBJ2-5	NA	CASSLGQQETQYF	TGTGCCAGCAGTTTGGGGCAGCAAGAGACCCAGTACTTC
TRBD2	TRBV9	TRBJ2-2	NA	CASSVGGVSTGELFF	TGTGCCAGCAGCGTCGGGGGGGTGAGCACCGGGGAGCTGTTTTTT
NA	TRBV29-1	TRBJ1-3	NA	CSVKEGNTIYF	TGCAGCGTGAAGGAGGGGAACACCATATATTTT
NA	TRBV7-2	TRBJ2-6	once	CASSLEISGANVLTF	TGTGCCAGCAGCTTAGAGATCTCTGGGGCCAACGTCCTGACTTTC
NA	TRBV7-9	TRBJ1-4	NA	CASSVGIGFEYGTNEKLFF	TGTGCCAGCAGCGTAGGGATCGGGTTCGAGTATGGAACTAATGAAAAACTGTTTTTT
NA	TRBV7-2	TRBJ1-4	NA	CASSRDLTNEKLFF	TGTGCCAGCAGCCGCGACTTAACTAATGAAAAACTGTTTTTT
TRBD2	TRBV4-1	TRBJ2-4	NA	CASSQVGREAKNIQYF	TGCGCCAGCAGCCAAGTAGGGCGGGAGGCTAAAAACATTCAGTACTTC
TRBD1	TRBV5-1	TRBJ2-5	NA	CASRLDRGRETQYF	TGCGCCAGCAGATTGGACAGGGGGCGCGAGACCCAGTACTTC
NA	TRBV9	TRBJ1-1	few	CASSLRTANTEAFF	TGTGCCAGCAGCTTACGGACAGCCAACACTGAAGCTTTCTTT
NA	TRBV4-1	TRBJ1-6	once	CASSQGDDEQGNSPLHF	TGCGCCAGCAGCCAAGGGGACGATGAGCAGGGTAATTCACCCCTCCACTTT